The rows below give T cell receptor beta chains drawn from one sample of a study of pediatric ulcerative colitis. TCRdb keeps only in-frame clones here, not all; method: immunoSEQ multiplex PCR. The data contain 35,000 to 45,000 clones, roughly 82% of them singletons. Sequenced sample: gut tissue. The source of these receptors is a boy aged 5-17 years with severe ulcerative colitis. Each CDR3 is given with its conserved first and last residue. A D gene is named only where the DNA matches it firmly. Where a row states a size, it is once, few, many or the class of an expanded clone; other rows omit it.

v_call	d_call	clone_size	j_call	cdr3_aa	cdr3_nt
TRBV10-3	NA	NA	TRBJ2-2	CAISEYWHLTGELFF	TGTGCCATCAGTGAATACTGGCATCTCACCGGGGAGCTGTTTTTT
TRBV9	TRBD1	NA	TRBJ1-3	CASSGTLQGAGNTIYF	TGTGCCAGCAGCGGAACCTTACAGGGGGCGGGAAACACCATATATTTT
TRBV10-3	TRBD1	NA	TRBJ2-1	CAISQDRDAEQFF	TGTGCCATCAGTCAGGACAGGGACGCTGAGCAGTTCTTC
TRBV5-6	TRBD1	once	TRBJ2-2	CASSLAATGDTGELFF	TGTGCCAGCAGCTTGGCCGCGACAGGGGACACCGGGGAGCTGTTTTTT
TRBV11-1	TRBD1	NA	TRBJ2-7	CASSWTGGYEQYF	TGTGCCAGCAGCTGGACAGGGGGCTACGAGCAGTACTTC
TRBV4-1	TRBD1	NA	TRBJ2-5	CASSLGQTETQYF	TGCGCCAGCAGCCTGGGACAGACAGAGACCCAGTACTTC
TRBV6-5	NA	NA	TRBJ1-6	CASSYGTTNSPLHF	TGTGCCAGCAGTTACGGGACAACAAATTCACCCCTCCACTTT
TRBV6-6	NA	once	TRBJ1-2	CASSFEARNGYGYTF	TGTGCCAGCAGTTTCGAGGCTCGGAACGGCTATGGCTACACCTTC
TRBV15	NA	NA	TRBJ2-2	CATRSSWNTGELFF	TGTGCCACCAGGTCTAGCTGGAACACCGGGGAGCTGTTTTTT
TRBV15	NA	NA	TRBJ1-2	CATSREGHYGYTF	TGTGCCACCAGCAGAGAAGGTCACTATGGCTACACCTTC
TRBV18	NA	NA	TRBJ1-1	CASSPLPEGDTEAFF	TGTGCCAGCTCACCCCTCCCGGAAGGGGACACTGAAGCTTTCTTT
TRBV5-1	NA	NA	TRBJ2-3	CASSLQVGDTQYF	TGCGCCAGCAGCTTGCAAGTAGGGGATACGCAGTATTTT
TRBV7-9	NA	NA	TRBJ1-2	CASSRAAFTEVYGYTF	TGTGCCAGCAGCCGAGCCGCATTTACAGAGGTTTATGGCTACACCTTC
TRBV21-1	NA	NA	TRBJ1-1	CASSKDDRAMNTEAFF	TGTGCCAGCAGCAAAGACGACAGGGCCATGAACACTGAAGCTTTCTTT
TRBV5-1	NA	NA	TRBJ1-2	CASSSMTDGYTF	TGCGCCAGCAGCTCGATGACAGATGGCTACACCTTC
TRBV19	NA	NA	TRBJ1-1	CASSPLGGRGAEAFF	TGTGCCAGTAGTCCACTCGGGGGGCGCGGTGCTGAAGCTTTCTTT
TRBV2	TRBD2	NA	TRBJ2-3	CASRRSSGDSTDTQYF	TGTGCCAGCAGGAGGAGTAGCGGGGACAGCACAGATACGCAGTATTTT
TRBV2	NA	NA	TRBJ1-6	CASLKAQGVNSPLHF	TGTGCCAGCCTTAAAGCCCAGGGAGTTAATTCACCCCTCCACTTT
TRBV4-1	TRBD1	few	TRBJ1-2	CASSRQSGQGPNGGYTF	TGCGCCAGCAGCCGCCAATCCGGACAGGGCCCTAATGGGGGCTACACCTTC
TRBV5-7	TRBD1	NA	TRBJ1-2	CASSGGTGVITYGYTF	TGTGCCAGCAGCGGGGGAACAGGGGTGATTACCTATGGCTACACCTTC
TRBV7-9	TRBD1	NA	TRBJ1-1	CASSRQGNTEAFF	TGTGCCAGCAGTCGACAGGGGAACACTGAAGCTTTCTTT
TRBV4-2	NA	few	TRBJ1-5	CASSQPQGDRNQPQHF	TGTGCCAGCAGCCAACCACAGGGAGATCGCAATCAGCCCCAGCATTTT
TRBV15	TRBD1	NA	TRBJ2-7	CATSREGRQGGEQYF	TGTGCCACCAGCAGAGAAGGTCGACAGGGCGGCGAGCAGTACTTC
TRBV11-3	TRBD1	NA	TRBJ2-3	CASSLNDRADTQYF	TGTGCCAGCAGCTTAAACGACAGGGCAGATACGCAGTATTTT
TRBV2	NA	NA	TRBJ2-1	CASRIGWIEQFF	TGTGCCAGCAGAATCGGCTGGATTGAGCAGTTCTTC
TRBV7-8	NA	NA	TRBJ1-1	CASSLSLATFTEAFF	TGTGCCAGCAGCTTATCACTGGCAACGTTCACTGAAGCTTTCTTT
TRBV13	NA	NA	TRBJ1-4	CASSLSRGGGLTTNEKLFF	TGTGCCAGCAGCTTGTCACGGGGTGGGGGGCTTACAACTAATGAAAAACTGTTTTTT
TRBV18	TRBD2	NA	TRBJ2-1	CASSPQLADNEQFF	TGTGCCAGCTCACCACAACTAGCGGACAATGAGCAGTTCTTC
TRBV18	NA	NA	TRBJ1-1	CASSQNEGGQPEAFF	TGTGCCAGCTCTCAAAATGAGGGGGGGCAGCCTGAAGCTTTCTTT
TRBV2	NA	NA	TRBJ1-2	CASRWTAGTANYGYTF	TGTGCCAGCAGGTGGACGGCCGGAACCGCTAACTATGGCTACACCTTC
TRBV9	NA	NA	TRBJ2-1	CASSVEWGNYNEQFF	TGTGCCAGCAGCGTGGAGTGGGGGAACTACAATGAGCAGTTCTTC
TRBV27	NA	once	TRBJ1-4	CASSDSNQPGGEKLFF	TGTGCCAGCAGTGACAGCAACCAACCTGGGGGGGAAAAACTGTTTTTT
TRBV5-1	NA	NA	TRBJ1-2	CASTLDPRKANYGYTF	TGCGCCAGCACCCTAGACCCTCGAAAGGCTAACTATGGCTACACCTTC
TRBV4-1	NA	once	TRBJ1-1	CASSHLPGLGAFF	TGCGCCAGCAGCCATCTTCCGGGACTGGGGGCTTTCTTT
TRBV4-1	NA	NA	TRBJ1-5	CASSLASATVLNQPQHF	TGCGCCAGCAGCCTAGCAAGCGCGACAGTGCTCAATCAGCCCCAGCATTTT
TRBV19	NA	NA	TRBJ1-5	CASSLRNQPQHF	TGTGCCAGTAGTTTAAGGAATCAGCCCCAGCATTTT
TRBV5-4	NA	few	TRBJ1-6	CASSLVDGNSPLHF	TGTGCCAGCAGCTTGGTGGACGGGAATTCACCCCTCCACTTT
TRBV2	NA	NA	TRBJ1-2	CASSLIPPQARGDYGYTF	TGTGCCAGCAGCCTCATCCCCCCCCAGGCGAGAGGGGACTATGGCTACACCTTC
TRBV28	NA	NA	TRBJ1-2	CASILEGSNYGYTF	TGTGCCAGCATTCTCGAGGGCAGTAACTATGGCTACACCTTC
TRBV18	TRBD1	few	TRBJ1-1	CASSSGTEGEYTEAFF	TGTGCCAGCTCATCCGGGACAGAGGGTGAGTACACTGAAGCTTTCTTT
TRBV6-5	NA	NA	TRBJ1-1	CASHGGGHTEAFF	TGTGCCAGCCACGGGGGAGGACACACTGAAGCTTTCTTT
TRBV19	NA	few	TRBJ2-7	CASSLSGTPTYEQYF	TGTGCCAGTAGTCTCTCCGGGACACCAACCTACGAGCAGTACTTC
TRBV5-1	NA	NA	TRBJ2-1	CASSPTSGGAGEQFF	TGCGCCAGCAGCCCGACTAGTGGGGGGGCCGGTGAGCAGTTCTTC
TRBV30	NA	NA	TRBJ1-2	CAWSVPGKGYTF	TGTGCCTGGAGTGTACCGGGAAAAGGCTACACCTTC
TRBV6-5	NA	NA	TRBJ1-5	CASSTGFMDQPQHF	TGTGCCAGCAGCACAGGGTTTATGGATCAGCCCCAGCATTTT
TRBV13	NA	NA	TRBJ2-1	CASSFELYTHASYNEQFF	TGTGCCAGCAGCTTTGAACTATACACACACGCGAGTTACAATGAGCAGTTCTTC
TRBV18	NA	few	TRBJ1-6	CASSPSGREGSPLHF	TGTGCCAGCTCACCGTCAGGAAGGGAGGGTTCACCCCTCCACTTT
TRBV10-3	NA	NA	TRBJ1-6	CAISALDGYNSPLHF	TGTGCCATCAGTGCCCTGGACGGTTATAATTCACCCCTCCACTTT
TRBV6-5	NA	NA	TRBJ1-6	CASSIPSPLHF	TGTGCCAGCAGTATACCCTCCCCCCTCCACTTT
TRBV5-1	NA	NA	TRBJ1-1	CASSLGHQNTEAFF	TGCGCCAGCAGCTTGGGCCACCAGAACACTGAAGCTTTCTTT
TRBV5-6	NA	NA	TRBJ2-3	CASSSTRVLKTDTQYF	TGTGCCAGCAGCTCTACCCGGGTCCTAAAAACAGATACGCAGTATTTT
TRBV6-5	NA	NA	TRBJ2-7	CASRLRQEAYEQYF	TGTGCCAGCAGACTTAGGCAGGAGGCCTACGAGCAGTACTTC
TRBV19	NA	NA	TRBJ1-1	CASSSFMNTEAFF	TGTGCCAGTAGTTCCTTTATGAACACTGAAGCTTTCTTT
TRBV28	TRBD1	NA	TRBJ2-7	CASSPTGGRYEQYF	TGTGCCAGCAGTCCGACAGGGGGCCGATACGAGCAGTACTTC